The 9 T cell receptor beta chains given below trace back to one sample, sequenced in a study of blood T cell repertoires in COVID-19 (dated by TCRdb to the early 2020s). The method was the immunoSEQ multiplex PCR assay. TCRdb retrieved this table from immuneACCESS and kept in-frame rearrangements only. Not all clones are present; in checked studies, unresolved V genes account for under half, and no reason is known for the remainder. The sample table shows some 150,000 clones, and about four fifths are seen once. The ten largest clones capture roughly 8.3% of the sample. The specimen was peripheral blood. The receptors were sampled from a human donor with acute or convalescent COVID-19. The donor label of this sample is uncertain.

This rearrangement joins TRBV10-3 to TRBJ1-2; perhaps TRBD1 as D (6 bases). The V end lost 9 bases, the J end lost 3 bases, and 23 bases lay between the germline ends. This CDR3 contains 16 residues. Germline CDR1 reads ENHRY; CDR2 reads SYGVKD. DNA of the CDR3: TGTGCCATTCCGGGCGCCGTAGGGGGTTCATACTATGGCTACACCTTC. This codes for CAIPGAVGGSYYGYTF.

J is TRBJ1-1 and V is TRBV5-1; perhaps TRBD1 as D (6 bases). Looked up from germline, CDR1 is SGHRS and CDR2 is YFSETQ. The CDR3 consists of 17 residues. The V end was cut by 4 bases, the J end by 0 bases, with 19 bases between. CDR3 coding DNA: TGCGCCAGCAGCACCCGTACAGGGTCCCATCTGAACACTGAAGCTTTCTTT. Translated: CASSTRTGSHLNTEAFF.

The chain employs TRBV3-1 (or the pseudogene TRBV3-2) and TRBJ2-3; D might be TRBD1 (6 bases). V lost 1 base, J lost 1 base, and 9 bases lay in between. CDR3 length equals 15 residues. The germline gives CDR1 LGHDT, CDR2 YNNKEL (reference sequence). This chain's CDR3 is CASSQGPGGTDTQYF. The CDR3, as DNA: TGTGCCAGCAGCCAAGGCCCAGGGGGCACAGATACGCAGTATTTT.

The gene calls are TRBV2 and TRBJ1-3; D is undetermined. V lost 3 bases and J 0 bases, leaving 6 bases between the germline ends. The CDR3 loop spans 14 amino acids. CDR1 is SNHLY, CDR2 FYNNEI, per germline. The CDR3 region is CASSDGSSGNTIYF. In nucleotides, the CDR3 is TGTGCCAGCAGTGATGGCAGCTCTGGAAACACCATATATTTT.

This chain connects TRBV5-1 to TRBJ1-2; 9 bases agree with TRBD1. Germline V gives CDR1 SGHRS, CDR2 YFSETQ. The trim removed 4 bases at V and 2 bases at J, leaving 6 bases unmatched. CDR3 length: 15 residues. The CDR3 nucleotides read TGCGCCAGCAGCCCCTGGACAGGGGCAAACTATGGCTACACCTTC. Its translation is CASSPWTGANYGYTF. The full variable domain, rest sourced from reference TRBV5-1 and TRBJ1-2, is KAGVTQTPRYLIKTRGQQVTLSCSPISGHRSVSWYQQTPGQGLQFLFEYFSETQRNKGNFPGRFSGRQFSNSRSEMNVSTLELGDSALYLCASSPWTGANYGYTFGSGTRLTVV.

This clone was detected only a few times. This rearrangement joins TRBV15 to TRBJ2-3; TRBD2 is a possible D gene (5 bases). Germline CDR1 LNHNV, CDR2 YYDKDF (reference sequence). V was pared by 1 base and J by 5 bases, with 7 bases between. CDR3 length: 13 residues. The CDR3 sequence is CATSRGRGDTQYF. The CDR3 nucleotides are TGTGCCACCAGCAGAGGACGGGGAGATACGCAGTATTTT.

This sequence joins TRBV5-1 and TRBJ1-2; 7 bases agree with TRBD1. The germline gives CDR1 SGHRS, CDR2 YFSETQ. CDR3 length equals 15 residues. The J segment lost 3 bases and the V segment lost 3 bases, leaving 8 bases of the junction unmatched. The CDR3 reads CASSYHRGGDYGYTF. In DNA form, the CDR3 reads TGCGCCAGCAGCTATCACAGGGGTGGTGACTATGGCTACACCTTC.

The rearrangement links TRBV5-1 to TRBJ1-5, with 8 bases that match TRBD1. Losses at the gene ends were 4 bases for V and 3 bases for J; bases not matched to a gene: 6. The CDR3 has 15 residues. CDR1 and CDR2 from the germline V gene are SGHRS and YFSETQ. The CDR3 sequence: CASSKTGDTNQPQHF. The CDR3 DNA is TGCGCCAGCAGCAAGACAGGGGACACCAATCAGCCCCAGCATTTT.

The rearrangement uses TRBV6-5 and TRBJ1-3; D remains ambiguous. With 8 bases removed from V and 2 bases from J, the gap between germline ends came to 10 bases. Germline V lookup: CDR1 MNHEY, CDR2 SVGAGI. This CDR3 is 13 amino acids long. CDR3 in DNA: TGTGCCAGCGCGAATAAAGCTGGAAACACCATATATTTT. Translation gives CASANKAGNTIYF.